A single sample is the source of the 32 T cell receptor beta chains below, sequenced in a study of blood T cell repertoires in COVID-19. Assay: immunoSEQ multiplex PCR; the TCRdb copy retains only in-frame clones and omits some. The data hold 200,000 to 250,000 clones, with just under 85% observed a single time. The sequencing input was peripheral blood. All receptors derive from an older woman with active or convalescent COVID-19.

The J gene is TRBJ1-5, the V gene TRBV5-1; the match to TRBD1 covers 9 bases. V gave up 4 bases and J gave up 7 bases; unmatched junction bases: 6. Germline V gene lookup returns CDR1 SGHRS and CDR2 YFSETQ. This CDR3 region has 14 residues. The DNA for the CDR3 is TGCGCCAGCAGCATAACAGGGGGCACCCAGCCCCAGCATTTT. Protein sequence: CASSITGGTQPQHF.

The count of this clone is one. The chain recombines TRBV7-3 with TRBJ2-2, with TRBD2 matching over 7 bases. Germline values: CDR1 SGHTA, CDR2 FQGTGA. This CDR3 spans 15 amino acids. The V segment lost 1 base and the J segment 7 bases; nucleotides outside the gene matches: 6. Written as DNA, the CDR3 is TGTGCCAGCAGCTTAAGGGGCCAGCGGGGCGGGGAGCTGTTTTTT. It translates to CASSLRGQRGGELFF.

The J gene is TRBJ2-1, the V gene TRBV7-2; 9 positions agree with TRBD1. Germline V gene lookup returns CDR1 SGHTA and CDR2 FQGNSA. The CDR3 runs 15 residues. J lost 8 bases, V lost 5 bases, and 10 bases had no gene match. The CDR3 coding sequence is TGTGCCAGCAGCCGTATTGGGACAGGGAACGATGAGCAGTTCTTC. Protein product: CASSRIGTGNDEQFF.

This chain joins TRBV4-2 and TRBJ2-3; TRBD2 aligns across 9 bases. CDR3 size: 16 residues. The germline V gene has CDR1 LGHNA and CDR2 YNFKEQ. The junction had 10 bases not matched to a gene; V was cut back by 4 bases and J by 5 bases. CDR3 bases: TGTGCCAGCAGCCCACGACTAGCGGATGCTTTAGATACGCAGTATTTT. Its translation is CASSPRLADALDTQYF.

For the CDR3, the DNA is TGTGCCAGCAGTTTCCGGACAGGGAGGGAGGATGAGCAGTTCTTC. Its translation is CASSFRTGREDEQFF. The chain joins TRBV27 to TRBJ2-1; tentatively, D is TRBD1 (8 bases). Per germline, CDR1 MNHEY and CDR2 SMNVEV (reference sequence). V shed 3 bases and J shed 8 bases, with 17 bases lying between them. This CDR3 has 15 amino acids.

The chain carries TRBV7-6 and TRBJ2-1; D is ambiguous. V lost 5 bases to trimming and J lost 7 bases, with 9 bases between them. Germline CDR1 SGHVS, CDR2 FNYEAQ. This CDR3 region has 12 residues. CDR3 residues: CASSTRLNEQFF. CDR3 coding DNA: TGTGCCAGCAGCACCAGGTTGAATGAGCAGTTCTTC.

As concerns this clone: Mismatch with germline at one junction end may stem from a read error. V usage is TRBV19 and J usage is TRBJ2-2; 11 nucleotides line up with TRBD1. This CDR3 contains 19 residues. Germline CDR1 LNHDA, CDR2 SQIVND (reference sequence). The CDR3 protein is CVSSIFFGTGGSYTGELFF. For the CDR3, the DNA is TGTGTCAGTAGTATATTTTTCGGGACAGGGGGTTCTTACACCGGGGAGCTGTTTTTT.

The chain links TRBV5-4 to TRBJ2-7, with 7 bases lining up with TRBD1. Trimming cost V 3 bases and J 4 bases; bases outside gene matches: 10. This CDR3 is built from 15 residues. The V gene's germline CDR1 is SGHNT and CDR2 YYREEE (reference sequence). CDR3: CASSSSPGTAYEQYF. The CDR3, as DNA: TGTGCCAGCAGCTCGAGTCCCGGGACAGCTTACGAGCAGTACTTC.

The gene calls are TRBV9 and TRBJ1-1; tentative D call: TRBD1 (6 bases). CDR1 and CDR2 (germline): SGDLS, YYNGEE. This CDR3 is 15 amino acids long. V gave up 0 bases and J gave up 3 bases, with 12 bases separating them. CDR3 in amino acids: CASSVGPGADTEAFF. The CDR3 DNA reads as TGTGCCAGCAGCGTAGGGCCAGGGGCGGACACTGAAGCTTTCTTT.

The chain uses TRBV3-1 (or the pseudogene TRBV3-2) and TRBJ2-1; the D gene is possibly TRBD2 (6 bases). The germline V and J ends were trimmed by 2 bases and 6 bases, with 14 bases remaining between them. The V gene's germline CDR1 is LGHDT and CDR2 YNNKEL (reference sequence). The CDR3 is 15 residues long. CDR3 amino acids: CASSQRGADGNEQFF. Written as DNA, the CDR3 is TGTGCCAGCAGCCAACGCGGGGCAGACGGCAATGAGCAGTTCTTC.

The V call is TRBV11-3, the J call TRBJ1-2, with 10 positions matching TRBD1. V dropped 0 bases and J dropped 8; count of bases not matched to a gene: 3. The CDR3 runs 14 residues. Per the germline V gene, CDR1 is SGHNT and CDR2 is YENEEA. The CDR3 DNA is TGTGCCAGCAGCTTAGATGGGACAGGGGACGGCTACACCTTC. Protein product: CASSLDGTGDGYTF.

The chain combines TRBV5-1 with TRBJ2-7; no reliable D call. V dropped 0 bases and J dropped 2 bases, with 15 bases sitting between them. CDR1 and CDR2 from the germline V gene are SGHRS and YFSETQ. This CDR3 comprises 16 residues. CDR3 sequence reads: CASSLEPTFPTYEQYV. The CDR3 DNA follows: TGCGCCAGCAGCTTGGAACCGACTTTTCCAACCTACGAGCAGTACGTC.

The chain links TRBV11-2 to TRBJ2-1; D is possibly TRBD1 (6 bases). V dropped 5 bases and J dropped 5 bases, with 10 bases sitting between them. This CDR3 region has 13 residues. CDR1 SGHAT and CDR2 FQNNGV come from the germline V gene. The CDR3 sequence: CASSTDRNNEQFF. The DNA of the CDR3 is TGTGCCAGCAGCACGGACAGAAACAATGAGCAGTTCTTC. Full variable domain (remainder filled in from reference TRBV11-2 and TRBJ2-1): EAGVAQSPRYKIIEKRQSVAFWCNPISGHATLYWYQQILGQGPKLLIQFQNNGVVDDSQLPKDRFSAERLKGVDSTLKIQPAKLEDSAVYLCASSTDRNNEQFFGPGTRLTVL.

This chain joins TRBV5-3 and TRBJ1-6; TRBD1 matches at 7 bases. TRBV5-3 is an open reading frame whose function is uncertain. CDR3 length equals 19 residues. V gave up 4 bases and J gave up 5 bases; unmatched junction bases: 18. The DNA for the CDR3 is TGTGCCAGAAGCCGCGAGGGACAGAGGCTGGGCGGGAATAATTCACCCCTCCACTTT. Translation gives CARSREGQRLGGNNSPLHF.

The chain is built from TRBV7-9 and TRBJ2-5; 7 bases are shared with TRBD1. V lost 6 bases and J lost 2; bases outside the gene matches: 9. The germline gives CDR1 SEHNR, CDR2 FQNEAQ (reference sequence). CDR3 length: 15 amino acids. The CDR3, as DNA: TGTGCCAGCAGGACTACAGGGGACCGACAAGAGACCCAGTACTTC. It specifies CASRTTGDRQETQYF.

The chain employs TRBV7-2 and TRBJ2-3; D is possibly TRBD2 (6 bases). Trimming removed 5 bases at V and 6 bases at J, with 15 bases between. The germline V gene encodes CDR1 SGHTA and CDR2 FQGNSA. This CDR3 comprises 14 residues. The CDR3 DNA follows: TGTGCCAGCAGCCCTAGGAGGGAAGCCGATACGCAGTATTTT. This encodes CASSPRREADTQYF.

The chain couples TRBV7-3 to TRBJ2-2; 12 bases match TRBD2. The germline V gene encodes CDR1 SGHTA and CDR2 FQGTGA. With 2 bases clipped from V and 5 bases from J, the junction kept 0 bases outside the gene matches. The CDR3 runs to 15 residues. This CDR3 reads CASSLGTSGTGELFF. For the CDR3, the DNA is TGTGCCAGCAGCTTAGGGACTAGCGGGACCGGGGAGCTGTTTTTT.

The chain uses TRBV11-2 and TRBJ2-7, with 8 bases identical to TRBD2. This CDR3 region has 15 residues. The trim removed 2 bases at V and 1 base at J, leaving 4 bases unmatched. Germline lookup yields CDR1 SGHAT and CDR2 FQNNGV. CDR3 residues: CASSLMLAGSYEQYF. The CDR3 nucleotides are TGTGCCAGCAGCTTAATGCTAGCGGGTTCCTACGAGCAGTACTTC.

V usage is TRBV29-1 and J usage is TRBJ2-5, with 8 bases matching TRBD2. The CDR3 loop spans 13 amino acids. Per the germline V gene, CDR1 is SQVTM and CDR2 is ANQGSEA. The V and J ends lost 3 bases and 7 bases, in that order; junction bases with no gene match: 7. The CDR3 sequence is CSVDSGRAGTQYF. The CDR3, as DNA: TGCAGCGTTGATTCCGGGAGGGCTGGGACCCAGTACTTC.

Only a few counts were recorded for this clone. The CDR3 DNA reads TGTGCCAGTAGTACGTTGGTTTCAGGGCGACCCTACGAGCAGTACTTC. It is translated as CASSTLVSGRPYEQYF. This chain connects TRBV19 to TRBJ2-7; D possibly corresponds to TRBD1 (5 bases). The CDR3 contains 16 residues. The V gene's germline CDR1 is LNHDA and CDR2 SQIVND (reference sequence). The V end was cut by 4 bases, the J end by 2 bases, with 18 bases between.

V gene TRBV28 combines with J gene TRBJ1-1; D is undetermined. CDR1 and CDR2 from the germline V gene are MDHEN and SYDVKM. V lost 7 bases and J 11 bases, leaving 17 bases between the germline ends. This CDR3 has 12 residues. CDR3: CASMAAYQLAFF. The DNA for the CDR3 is TGTGCCAGCATGGCGGCCTACCAATTGGCTTTCTTT. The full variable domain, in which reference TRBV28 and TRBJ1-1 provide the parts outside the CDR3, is DVKVTQSSRYLVKRTGEKVFLECVQDMDHENMFWYRQDPGLGLRLIYFSYDVKMKEKGDIPEGYSVSREKKERFSLILESASTNQTSMYLCASMAAYQLAFFGQGTRLTVV.

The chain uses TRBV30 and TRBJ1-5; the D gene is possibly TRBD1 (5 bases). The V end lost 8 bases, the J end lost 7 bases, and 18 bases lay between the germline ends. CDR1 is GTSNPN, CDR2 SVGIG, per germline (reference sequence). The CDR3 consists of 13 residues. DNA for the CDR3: TGTGCCGGGGGTGGAGAGGTCGGCCAGCCCCAGCATTTT. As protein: CAGGGEVGQPQHF.

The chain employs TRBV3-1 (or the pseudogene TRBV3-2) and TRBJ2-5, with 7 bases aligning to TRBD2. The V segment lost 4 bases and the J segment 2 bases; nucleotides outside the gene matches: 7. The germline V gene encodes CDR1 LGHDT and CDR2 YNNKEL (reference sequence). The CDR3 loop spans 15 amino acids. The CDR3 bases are TGTGCCAGCAGCCCCGCGGGAGTGAGGCAAGAGACCCAGTACTTC. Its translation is CASSPAGVRQETQYF.

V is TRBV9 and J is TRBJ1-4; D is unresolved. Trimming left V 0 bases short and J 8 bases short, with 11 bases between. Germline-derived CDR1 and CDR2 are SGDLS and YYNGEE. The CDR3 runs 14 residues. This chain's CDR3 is CASSVGRLREKLFF. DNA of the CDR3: TGTGCCAGCAGCGTAGGACGGTTGAGGGAAAAACTGTTTTTT.

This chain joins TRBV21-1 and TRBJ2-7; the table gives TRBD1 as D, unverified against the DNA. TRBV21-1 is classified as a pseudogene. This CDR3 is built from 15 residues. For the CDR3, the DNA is TGTGCCAGCAGCAAATTCACGCTGGCCTTCCGAGAGCAGTACGTC. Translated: CASSKFTLAFREQYV.

The CDR3 reads CASSLLARTMNTEAFF. CDR3 nucleotides: TGTGCCAGCAGCCTTCTCGCCCGGACAATGAACACTGAAGCTTTCTTT. The chain has TRBV5-5 and TRBJ1-1; D may be TRBD1 (5 bases). Germline V CDR1 and CDR2: SGHKS, YYEKEE (reference sequence). The CDR3 runs 16 residues. Between the trimmed V and J ends, which lost 4 bases and 0 bases, there was a span of 16 bases.

CDR3 in amino acids: CASSPDYRGGYGYTF. CDR3 nucleotide sequence: TGTGCCAGCAGCCCAGACTACAGGGGCGGCTATGGCTACACCTTC. The V call is TRBV3-1 (or the pseudogene TRBV3-2), the J call TRBJ1-2; 7 nucleotides line up with TRBD1. The CDR3 is 15 amino acids. Germline trimming cut 4 bases from V and 4 bases from J; bases unmatched to any gene: 9. Germline-derived CDR1 and CDR2 are LGHDT and YNNKEL (reference sequence).

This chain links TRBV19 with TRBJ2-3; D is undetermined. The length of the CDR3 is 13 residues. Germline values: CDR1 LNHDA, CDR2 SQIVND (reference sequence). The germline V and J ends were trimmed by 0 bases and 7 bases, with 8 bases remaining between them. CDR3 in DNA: TGTGCCAGTAGTATAGATCCCACTAATACGCAGTATTTT. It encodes CASSIDPTNTQYF.

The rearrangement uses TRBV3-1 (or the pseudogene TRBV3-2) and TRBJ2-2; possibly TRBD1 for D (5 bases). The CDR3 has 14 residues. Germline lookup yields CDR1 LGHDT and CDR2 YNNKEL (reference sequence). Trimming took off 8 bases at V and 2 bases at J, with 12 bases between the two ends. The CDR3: CASQRQPNTGELFF. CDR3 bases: TGTGCCAGCCAGAGACAGCCCAACACCGGGGAGCTGTTTTTT.

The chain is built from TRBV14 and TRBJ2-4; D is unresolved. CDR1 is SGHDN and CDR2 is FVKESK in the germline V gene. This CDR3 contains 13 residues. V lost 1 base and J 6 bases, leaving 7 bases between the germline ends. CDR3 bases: TGTGCCAGCAGCCAAGTGACGGGAAACATTCAGTACTTC. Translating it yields CASSQVTGNIQYF.

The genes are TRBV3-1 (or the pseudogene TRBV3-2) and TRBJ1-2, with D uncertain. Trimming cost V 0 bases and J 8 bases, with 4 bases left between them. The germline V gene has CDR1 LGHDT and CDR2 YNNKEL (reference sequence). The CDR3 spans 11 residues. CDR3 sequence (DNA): TGTGCCAGCAGCCAAGAACGGGGCTACACCTTC. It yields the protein CASSQERGYTF.

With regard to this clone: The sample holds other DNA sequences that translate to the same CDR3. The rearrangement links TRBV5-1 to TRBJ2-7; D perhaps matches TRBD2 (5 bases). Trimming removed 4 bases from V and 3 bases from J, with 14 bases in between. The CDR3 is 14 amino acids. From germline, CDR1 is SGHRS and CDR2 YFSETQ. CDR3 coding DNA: TGCGCCAGCAGCCCAACGGACGGGAACTACGAGCAGTACGTC. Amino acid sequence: CASSPTDGNYEQYV.